This T cell receptor (beta chain) was profiled in a study of spatial heterogeneity in lung cancer. The overall study: Alpha-chain sequences were consistently detected less often than beta-chain sequences.

This CDR3 is built from 12 residues. V dropped 4 bases and J dropped 4 bases, with 8 bases sitting between them. CDR1 and CDR2 (germline): MDHEN, SYDVKM. Time point indicated: sample taken at primary tumor resection. By share, this clonotype ranks as medium-sized (0.01 to 0.1%). MiXCR was run by TCRdb on the 5' RACE reads, yielding one entry per CDR3 protein. The sample consists of roughly 8,500 distinct CDR3 sequences, about 14% of them appearing once. The V and J genes are TRBV28 and TRBJ2-7; D remains unclear. The sequence was obtained from a male donor with early-stage non-small cell lung cancer. Specimen: normal lung tissue next to the tumor, collected at surgery. CDR3 region: CASSSGLYEQYF. The CDR3 DNA follows: TGTGCCAGCAGTTCTGGGCTTTACGAGCAGTACTTC.